This entry is about one TCR beta chain. What it binds is unknown. The germline V gene encodes CDR1 SQVTM and CDR2 ANQGSEA. V shed 5 bases, J shed 0 bases, and the junction held 5 bases outside the gene matches. The CDR3 consists of 14 residues. TCRdb called the reads again in MiXCR, with one record for every CDR3 protein. This table holds some 6,200 distinct CDR3 sequences, 25% to 30% found once. The data belong to a study of type 1 regulatory T cells. Material: cultured T cells, either the whole culture or a sorted T cell fraction (not recorded which). Sample subset: Tr1-enriched cell product generated in vitro against host alloantigens. The gene calls are TRBV29-1 and TRBJ1-1; 8 bases agree with TRBD1. This clonotype was sampled from a human donor in good health. The CDR3 is CSVRAGGLNTEAFF. In DNA form, the CDR3 reads TGCAGCGTTCGGGCAGGGGGCTTGAACACTGAAGCTTTCTTT.